Following are 25 T cell receptor beta chains from one sample sequenced in a study of blood T cell repertoires in COVID-19. This table comes from immunoSEQ multiplex PCR, and its TCRdb copy is limited to in-frame clones, with some not included. The table includes more than 3,000 clones, approximately 80% detected once. The sample consisted of peripheral blood. These receptors were taken from a human donor in a cohort sampled during active COVID-19.

The gene calls are TRBV28 and TRBJ1-1; 7 bases align to TRBD1. Germline CDR1 reads MDHEN; CDR2 reads SYDVKM. V lost 6 bases to trimming and J lost 4 bases; unmatched junction nucleotides: 14. This CDR3 is built from 16 residues. The DNA for the CDR3 is TGTGCCAGCAGCCCTCAGGGGACAGCTAGAAGCACTGAAGCTTTCTTT. Its translation: CASSPQGTARSTEAFF.

This clone was counted a single time. The CDR3 loop is CASSLDRINSPLHF. In DNA, the CDR3 is TGTGCCAGCAGTTTGGACAGGATTAATTCACCCCTCCACTTT. This chain links TRBV6-5 with TRBJ1-6; 7 bases match TRBD1. V was pared by 4 bases and J by 6 bases, with 3 bases of the junction left unmatched. Germline V gene lookup returns CDR1 MNHEY and CDR2 SVGAGI. The length of the CDR3 is 14 residues.

J is TRBJ1-1 and V is TRBV19; 8 positions agree with TRBD1. The CDR3 length is 15 residues. V dropped 4 bases and J dropped 3; count of bases not matched to a gene: 7. CDR1 and CDR2 from the germline V gene are LNHDA and SQIVND (reference sequence). CDR3 sequence (DNA): TGTGCCAGTAGTACCCTCGGACAGGGTGACACTGAAGCTTTCTTT. Amino acid sequence: CASSTLGQGDTEAFF.

V and J are TRBV4-3 and TRBJ2-3; D is uncertain. In germline, CDR1 is LGHNA, CDR2 YSLEER. The CDR3 contains 15 residues. The ends were cut back, 0 bases at V and 4 bases at J, with 11 bases in the middle. CDR3 nucleotide sequence: TGCGCCAGCAGCCAAGATTGGTCGGCGGCAGATACGCAGTATTTT. Its protein is CASSQDWSAADTQYF.

The chain recombines TRBV4-1 with TRBJ2-6; D is uncertain. The CDR3 extends over 15 amino acids. Trimming removed 4 bases from V and 3 bases from J, with 10 bases in between. Germline V CDR1 and CDR2: MGHRA, YSYEKL. CDR3 in DNA: TGCGCCAGCAGCCTTTTTCTAAGTGGGGCCAACGTCCTGACTTTC. This encodes CASSLFLSGANVLTF.

This rearrangement joins TRBV14 to TRBJ1-4, with D perhaps matching TRBD1 (6 bases). Per germline, CDR1 SGHDN and CDR2 FVKESK. The V end was cut by 2 bases, the J end by 8 bases, with 15 bases between. The CDR3 runs to 15 residues. CDR3 DNA sequence: TGTGCCAGCAGCCAAAGCGTGGGGGCTGGCGAAAAACTGTTTTTT. Protein sequence: CASSQSVGAGEKLFF. Complete variable domain (other parts from reference TRBV14 and TRBJ1-4): EAGVTQFPSHSVIEKGQTVTLRCDPISGHDNLYWYRRVMGKEIKFLLHFVKESKQDESGMPNNRFLAERTGGTYSTLKVQPAELEDSGVYFCASSQSVGAGEKLFFGSGTQLSVL.

This chain links TRBV19 with TRBJ2-4; D is unresolved. CDR3 length: 14 amino acids. Trimming left V 6 bases short and J 8 bases short, with 17 bases between. Germline-derived CDR1 and CDR2 are LNHDA and SQIVND (reference sequence). CDR3 bases: TGTGCCAGTAGACCTAAACCCGGTTTAGACATTCAGTACTTC. It encodes CASRPKPGLDIQYF.

J is TRBJ2-2 and V is TRBV28; 8 nucleotides agree with TRBD1. Germline V gene sequence: CDR1 MDHEN, CDR2 SYDVKM. The CDR3 is 16 residues long. V gave up 6 bases and J gave up 6 bases; unmatched junction bases: 12. The CDR3 is CASRATGGGLSGELFF. In DNA form, the CDR3 reads TGTGCCAGCAGGGCTACAGGGGGAGGTTTGTCCGGGGAGCTGTTTTTT.

The gene calls are TRBV20-1 and TRBJ2-5; weak D call: TRBD2 (6 bases). The CDR3 spans 13 residues. Trimming removed 3 bases from V and 4 bases from J, with 12 bases in between. The V gene's germline CDR1 is DFQATT and CDR2 SNEGSKA (reference sequence). CDR3 DNA sequence: TGCAGTGCTAGTACCGGGAGCGGAGAGACCCAGTACTTC. Translation: CSASTGSGETQYF.

The V and J genes are TRBV19 and TRBJ2-1; 12 bases match TRBD2. Germline-derived CDR1 and CDR2 are LNHDA and SQIVND (reference sequence). The CDR3 contains 15 residues. The V segment lost 7 bases and the J segment 9 bases; nucleotides outside the gene matches: 10. The CDR3 sequence: CASKSLAGGGSEQFF. The CDR3 bases are TGTGCCAGTAAATCCCTAGCGGGAGGGGGGAGTGAGCAGTTCTTC. Full variable domain (missing parts from reference TRBV19 and TRBJ2-1): DGGITQSPKYLFRKEGQNVTLSCEQNLNHDAMYWYRQDPGQGLRLIYYSQIVNDFQKGDIAEGYSVSREKKESFPLTVTSAQKNPTAFYLCASKSLAGGGSEQFFGPGTRLTVL.

The chain is built from TRBV5-1 and TRBJ2-5; unclear D gene. Germline CDR1 reads SGHRS; CDR2 reads YFSETQ. CDR3 length: 15 amino acids. V lost 4 bases and J 4 bases, leaving 17 bases between the germline ends. The CDR3: CASSRTDHVIETQYF. The CDR3 nucleotides read TGCGCCAGCAGCAGAACAGACCATGTAATAGAGACCCAGTACTTC.

The V and J genes are TRBV7-8 and TRBJ1-2; 8 nucleotides match TRBD1. Unmatched junction bases numbered 13, after V lost 0 bases and J lost 4 bases. CDR1 SGHVS and CDR2 FQNEAQ come from the germline V gene. This CDR3 spans 18 amino acids. The CDR3 sequence: CASSLASPRQGWSYGYTF. The CDR3 DNA follows: TGTGCCAGCAGCTTAGCCTCCCCACGACAGGGGTGGTCCTATGGCTACACCTTC.

CDR3 coding DNA: TGTGCCAGCAGCTCATCCGGGACAGGGGCCCGGCGGGGGGCCAACGTCCTGACTTTC. Protein product: CASSSSGTGARRGANVLTF. The chain combines TRBV7-2 with TRBJ2-6, with TRBD1 identical over 10 bases. There are 19 residues in the CDR3. Losses at the gene ends were 4 bases for V and 4 bases for J; bases not matched to a gene: 13. Germline CDR1 is SGHTA and CDR2 is FQGNSA.

The chain recombines TRBV19 with TRBJ1-2; no definite D call. Trimming pared 3 bases from V and 5 bases from J, leaving 13 bases between. This CDR3 region has 14 residues. From germline, CDR1 is LNHDA and CDR2 SQIVND (reference sequence). The CDR3 protein is CASSISGPGYGYTF. CDR3 sequence (DNA): TGTGCCAGTAGTATCTCGGGTCCGGGGTATGGCTACACCTTC. The variable domain in full, completed from reference TRBV19 and TRBJ1-2, reads DGGITQSPKYLFRKEGQNVTLSCEQNLNHDAMYWYRQDPGQGLRLIYYSQIVNDFQKGDIAEGYSVSREKKESFPLTVTSAQKNPTAFYLCASSISGPGYGYTFGSGTRLTVV.

The V gene is TRBV6-5, the J gene TRBJ2-2, with D possibly matching TRBD1 (5 bases). V was pared by 2 bases and J by 1 base, with 8 bases between. The CDR3 is 15 amino acids. Germline CDR1 MNHEY, CDR2 SVGAGI. CDR3 DNA sequence: TGTGCCAGCAGTTACGAACAGGAGAACACCGGGGAGCTGTTTTTT. Translating gives CASSYEQENTGELFF.

The rearrangement links TRBV12-5 to TRBJ2-7, with TRBD2 as a possible D gene (6 bases). This CDR3 region has 18 residues. V dropped 5 bases and J dropped 4 bases, with 27 bases sitting between them. In germline, CDR1 is LGHNT, CDR2 FRNRAP. The CDR3 here is CASGPEALVAGTCYEQYV. CDR3 nucleotides: TGTGCTAGTGGTCCTGAAGCCCTAGTGGCGGGGACGTGTTACGAGCAGTACGTC.

V usage is TRBV6-6 and J usage is TRBJ1-2, with 7 bases identical to TRBD1. The junction had 8 bases not matched to a gene; V was cut back by 6 bases and J by 4 bases. CDR1 MNHNY and CDR2 SVGAGI come from the germline V gene (reference sequence). The CDR3 is 14 residues long. The CDR3 sequence: CASRTDRAAYGYTF. DNA for the CDR3: TGTGCCAGCAGAACTGACAGGGCGGCCTATGGCTACACCTTC.

This sequence joins TRBV2 and TRBJ2-5; TRBD1 matches at 9 bases. The CDR3 extends over 15 amino acids. Germline-derived CDR1 and CDR2 are SNHLY and FYNNEI. The junction had 5 bases not matched to a gene; V was cut back by 6 bases and J by 0 bases. This CDR3 is CASRRTGANQETQYF. CDR3 coding DNA: TGTGCCAGCAGGAGGACAGGGGCCAACCAAGAGACCCAGTACTTC.

The chain joins TRBV19 to TRBJ2-1; D might be TRBD2 (6 bases). The ends were cut back, 10 bases at V and 5 bases at J, with 21 bases in the middle. Per germline, CDR1 LNHDA and CDR2 SQIVND (reference sequence). The CDR3 consists of 15 residues. Here the CDR3 DNA reads TGTGCCACCAGGACGCGGGGCCTTCGACACAATGAGCAGTTCTTC. It encodes CATRTRGLRHNEQFF.

In this sample, this clone turned up once. The V call is TRBV9, the J call TRBJ2-1, with 13 bases fitting TRBD2. Germline lookup yields CDR1 SGDLS and CDR2 YYNGEE. There are 16 residues in the CDR3. The trim removed 0 bases at V and 7 bases at J, leaving 4 bases unmatched. Here the CDR3 reads CASSVAGLAGANEQFF. The CDR3 DNA follows: TGTGCCAGCAGCGTAGCTGGACTAGCGGGGGCAAATGAGCAGTTCTTC.

The genes are TRBV19 and TRBJ2-2, with D unclear. This CDR3 comprises 13 residues. With 2 bases removed from V and 6 bases from J, the gap between germline ends came to 7 bases. Germline V gives CDR1 LNHDA, CDR2 SQIVND (reference sequence). The DNA for the CDR3 is TGTGCCAGTAGTATAAAGCGTTCCGGGGAGCTGTTTTTT. Its translation: CASSIKRSGELFF.

V usage is TRBV5-5 and J usage is TRBJ2-5, with D perhaps matching TRBD2 (5 bases). Between the trimmed V and J ends, which lost 7 bases and 4 bases, there was a span of 17 bases. From germline, CDR1 is SGHKS and CDR2 YYEKEE (reference sequence). The CDR3 consists of 14 residues. CDR3 amino acids: CASCPGVGLETQYF. The CDR3, as DNA: TGTGCCAGCTGTCCCGGGGTGGGTCTAGAGACCCAGTACTTC.

With respect to this clone: Without the conserved terminal phenylalanine or tryptophan, this CDR3 likely stems from a read error. V and J are TRBV7-6 and TRBJ2-7; D remains ambiguous. The germline V gene encodes CDR1 SGHVS and CDR2 FNYEAQ. This CDR3 contains 13 residues. V was clipped by 2 bases and J by 4 bases, with 9 bases between them. The CDR3 reads CASSLTAEYEQYS. The CDR3 nucleotides are TGTGCCAGCAGCTTAACAGCAGAGTACGAGCAGTACTCC.

V usage is TRBV19 and J usage is TRBJ1-1; TRBD1 might be the D (6 bases). The CDR3 sequence is 14 residues long. Germline loops: CDR1 LNHDA, CDR2 SQIVND (reference sequence). With 6 bases removed from V and 3 bases from J, the gap between germline ends came to 14 bases. The CDR3 DNA sequence: TGTGCCAGTAGAAAGGGGGTACAAGACACTGAAGCTTTCTTT. Its translation is CASRKGVQDTEAFF.

This rearrangement joins TRBV28 to TRBJ1-4; no definite D call. There are 14 residues in the CDR3. Deletions cut 2 bases from V and 7 bases from J, with 11 bases between. CDR1 MDHEN and CDR2 SYDVKM come from the germline V gene. CDR3 in DNA: TGTGCCAGCAGTTTAACCGGGGTTGGTGAAAAACTGTTTTTT. Amino acid sequence: CASSLTGVGEKLFF.